The present entry profiles one TCR beta chain with its context. This specimen comes from a study of blood T cell repertoires in COVID-19. CDR1 and CDR2 (germline): SGHRS, YFSETQ. The J segment lost 0 bases and the V segment lost 0 bases, leaving 3 bases of the junction unmatched. This CDR3 contains 17 residues. Measured with immunoSEQ multiplex PCR; TCRdb has only the in-frame clones, and not every one. In the table there are some 70,000 clones, 90% to 95% of which are singletons. The specimen was peripheral blood. The V call is TRBV5-1, the J call TRBJ2-6, with 7 bases aligning to TRBD1. The sequence was collected from a middle-aged man with COVID-19, enrolled during active disease. As DNA, the CDR3 is TGCGCCAGCAGCTTGGTGGGACAGAACTCTGGGGCCAACGTCCTGACTTTC. This sequence encodes CASSLVGQNSGANVLTF.